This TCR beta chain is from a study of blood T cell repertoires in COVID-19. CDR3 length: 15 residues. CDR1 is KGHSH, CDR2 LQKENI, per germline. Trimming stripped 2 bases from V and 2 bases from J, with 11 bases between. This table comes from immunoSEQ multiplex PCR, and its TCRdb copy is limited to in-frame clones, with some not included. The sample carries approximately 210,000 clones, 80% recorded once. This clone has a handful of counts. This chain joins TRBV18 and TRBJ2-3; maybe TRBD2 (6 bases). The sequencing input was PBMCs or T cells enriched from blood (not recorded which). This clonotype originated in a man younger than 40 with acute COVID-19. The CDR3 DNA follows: TGTGCCAGCTCACCAACGGGGACTCCCACAGATACGCAGTATTTT. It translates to CASSPTGTPTDTQYF.